Each of the 8 T cell receptor beta chains below was sequenced from the same sample in a study of T cell responses to AZD1222 COVID-19 vaccine. TCRdb keeps only in-frame clones here, not all; method: immunoSEQ multiplex PCR. The sample lists about 110,000 clones, 94% occurring once. The material was peripheral blood, obtained 28 days after the second AZD1222 dose. These receptors were collected from an adult who received the AZD1222 COVID-19 vaccine.

This rearrangement joins TRBV9 to TRBJ1-1, with no clear D. V was clipped by 2 bases and J by 7 bases, with 15 bases between them. This CDR3 has 14 residues. CDR1 and CDR2 (germline): SGDLS, YYNGEE. The CDR3 coding sequence is TGTGCCAGCAGCGTTCGGACGGATAATATTGAAGCTTTCTTT. It codes for CASSVRTDNIEAFF. Full variable domain (outside the CDR3, taken from reference TRBV9 and TRBJ1-1): DSGVTQTPKHLITATGQRVTLRCSPRSGDLSVYWYQQSLDQGLQFLIQYYNGEERAKGNILERFSAQQFPDLHSELNLSSLELGDSALYFCASSVRTDNIEAFFGQGTRLTVV.

This sequence joins TRBV5-1 and TRBJ1-1; 7 nucleotides match TRBD1. V shed 2 bases, J shed 4 bases, and the junction held 11 bases outside the gene matches. The germline V gene encodes CDR1 SGHRS and CDR2 YFSETQ. The CDR3 loop spans 16 amino acids. This CDR3 is CASSLQSQGWSTEAFF. The CDR3 bases are TGCGCCAGCAGCTTACAATCACAGGGGTGGAGCACTGAAGCTTTCTTT. The full variable domain, its missing parts supplied by reference TRBV5-1 and TRBJ1-1, is KAGVTQTPRYLIKTRGQQVTLSCSPISGHRSVSWYQQTPGQGLQFLFEYFSETQRNKGNFPGRFSGRQFSNSRSEMNVSTLELGDSALYLCASSLQSQGWSTEAFFGQGTRLTVV.

This chain links TRBV18 with TRBJ2-7; D unresolved. Trimming stripped 3 bases from V and 6 bases from J, with 18 bases between. Germline CDR1 reads KGHSH; CDR2 reads LQKENI. The CDR3 runs 15 residues. CDR3 sequence: CASSPASLFSGEQYF. The CDR3 DNA is TGTGCCAGCTCACCCGCGTCTCTATTTTCGGGCGAGCAGTACTTC.

The chain employs TRBV13 and TRBJ2-2; D remains unclear. There are 12 residues in the CDR3. The germline gives CDR1 PRHDT, CDR2 FYEKMQ (reference sequence). With 8 bases removed from V and 6 bases from J, the gap between germline ends came to 10 bases. The CDR3 loop is CASSMGAGELFF. For the CDR3, the DNA is TGTGCCAGCTCTATGGGCGCCGGGGAGCTGTTTTTT. Full variable domain (missing parts from reference TRBV13 and TRBJ2-2): AAGVIQSPRHLIKEKRETATLKCYPIPRHDTVYWYQQGPGQDPQFLISFYEKMQSDKGSIPDRFSAQQFSDYHSELNMSSLELGDSALYFCASSMGAGELFFGEGSRLTVL.

This clone is a singleton in its sample. The chain employs TRBV6-5 and TRBJ1-4; D possibly corresponds to TRBD1 (5 bases). V was trimmed by 6 bases and J by 0 bases, leaving 11 bases between them. The germline V gene has CDR1 MNHEY and CDR2 SVGAGI. This CDR3 is 15 amino acids long. CDR3 region: CASSPGGSTNEKLFF. CDR3 DNA: TGTGCCAGCAGCCCCGGGGGGTCAACTAATGAAAAACTGTTTTTT.

V usage is TRBV5-6 and J usage is TRBJ1-1; TRBD1 is a possible D gene (5 bases). The CDR3 totals 16 residues. The germline V and J ends were trimmed by 4 bases and 4 bases, with 20 bases remaining between them. Germline assignment: CDR1 SGHDT and CDR2 YYEEEE. The CDR3 region has the DNA TGTGCCAGCAGCCGCGTCGGGGGGTCCTCCGTCACTGAAGCTTTCTTT. Protein product: CASSRVGGSSVTEAFF.

CDR3 coding DNA: TGTGCCAGCAGCTTATACGCACGTAGGGTTGAAGCTTTCTTT. As protein: CASSLYARRVEAFF. The chain employs TRBV5-7 and TRBJ1-1; the D is unclear. TRBV5-7 is placed among ORFs of uncertain function. There are 14 residues in the CDR3. V was cut by 2 bases and J by 7 bases, with 15 bases left in between.

This chain uses TRBV5-1 with TRBJ2-3; 9 bases match TRBD2. The junction had 8 bases not matched to a gene; V was cut back by 4 bases and J by 2 bases. CDR1 is SGHRS and CDR2 is YFSETQ in the germline V gene. The CDR3 has 16 residues. The CDR3 spells CASSARASGNTDTQYF. In DNA form, the CDR3 reads TGCGCCAGCAGCGCGAGGGCTAGCGGGAACACAGATACGCAGTATTTT. Full variable domain (rest looked up from reference TRBV5-1 and TRBJ2-3): KAGVTQTPRYLIKTRGQQVTLSCSPISGHRSVSWYQQTPGQGLQFLFEYFSETQRNKGNFPGRFSGRQFSNSRSEMNVSTLELGDSALYLCASSARASGNTDTQYFGPGTRLTVL.